One sample yielded the 28 T cell receptor beta chains listed below, sequenced in a study of shared clonotypes between healthy human individuals. Generated by immunoSEQ multiplex PCR, the TCRdb table keeps only in-frame clones and is missing some. The table has about 2 million clones, approximately 94% seen once. Naivety among CD8 cells was defined by CD45RO negativity and positive CCR7 selection, thereby excluding terminally differentiated effector memory CD45RA+ cells. Sequencing was done on a sample of naive CD8+ T cells sorted from blood. The source is a young man in good health.

For this clone: The same CDR3 is also encoded by other DNA sequences in this sample. The genes are TRBV6-5 and TRBJ2-5, with D perhaps assigned TRBD1 or TRBD2 (6 bases each). CDR3 length equals 15 residues. Trimming removed 0 bases at V and 2 bases at J, with 10 bases between. Germline CDR1 and CDR2: MNHEY and SVGAGI. The DNA of the CDR3 is TGTGCCAGCAGTTACTCCGGGGGCCTTCAAGAGACCCAGTACTTC. It encodes CASSYSGGLQETQYF.

The V and J genes are TRBV28 and TRBJ2-5; D not resolved. CDR3 size: 11 residues. V shed 5 bases and J shed 2 bases, with 3 bases lying between them. The germline gives CDR1 MDHEN, CDR2 SYDVKM. The CDR3 coding sequence is TGTGCCAGCAGTATACAAGAGACCCAGTACTTC. This translates into CASSIQETQYF.

The chain joins TRBV30 to TRBJ2-2; TRBD2 aligns across 7 bases. The CDR3 consists of 11 residues. J gave up 3 bases and V 8 bases, and 0 bases lay outside the gene matches. Per the germline V gene, CDR1 is GTSNPN and CDR2 is SVGIG (reference sequence). This chain's CDR3 is CARGDTGELFF. The CDR3 bases are TGTGCCCGGGGGGACACCGGGGAGCTGTTTTTT.

The chain recombines TRBV11-2 with TRBJ2-7; 10 positions agree with TRBD1. The CDR3 loop spans 16 amino acids. The V gene's germline CDR1 is SGHAT and CDR2 FQNNGV. V was pared by 2 bases and J by 2 bases, with 6 bases of the junction left unmatched. For the CDR3, the DNA is TGTGCCAGCAGCTTATTCCCGACAGGGGGCCCCTACGAGCAGTACTTC. It yields the protein CASSLFPTGGPYEQYF.

This clone appeared once. The genes are TRBV13 and TRBJ1-6; D is ambiguous. Germline values: CDR1 PRHDT, CDR2 FYEKMQ (reference sequence). The CDR3 loop spans 15 amino acids. The germline V and J ends were trimmed by 5 bases and 7 bases, with 15 bases remaining between them. CDR3: CASSVRGGGNSPLHF. For the CDR3, the DNA is TGTGCCAGCAGCGTGCGCGGCGGTGGGAATTCACCCCTCCACTTT.

This clone was seen a few times. The V and J genes are TRBV4-1 and TRBJ2-2; maybe TRBD1 (5 bases). V lost 4 bases to trimming and J lost 2 bases, with 8 bases between them. The CDR3 spans 14 residues. Germline V gene lookup returns CDR1 MGHRA and CDR2 YSYEKL. CDR3 sequence: CASSPTVNTGELFF. The CDR3 DNA follows: TGCGCCAGCAGCCCGACAGTAAACACCGGGGAGCTGTTTTTT.

The chain carries TRBV12-1 and TRBJ1-5; the D call of TRBD1 is as the table states it, not checked on the DNA. TRBV12-1 is noted as a pseudogene. The CDR3 totals 12 residues. Here the CDR3 reads CASGQGNQPQHF. In DNA form, the CDR3 reads TGTGCCAGTGGGCAGGGTAATCAGCCCCAGCATTTT.

This chain links TRBV9 with TRBJ2-3; possibly TRBD1 for D (6 bases). The CDR3 covers 14 residues. From germline, CDR1 is SGDLS and CDR2 YYNGEE. V lost 4 bases to trimming and J lost 2 bases, with 11 bases between them. CDR3 amino acids: CASSHGQPTDTQYF. The CDR3 DNA sequence: TGTGCCAGCAGCCACGGACAGCCCACAGATACGCAGTATTTT.

Turning to this clone: Within the sample, other DNA sequences also encode this same CDR3. J is TRBJ2-7 and V is TRBV5-6, with 8 bases fitting TRBD2. The germline V gene has CDR1 SGHDT and CDR2 YYEEEE. The CDR3 has 13 residues. V lost 4 bases and J lost 1; bases outside the gene matches: 1. The DNA of the CDR3 is TGTGCCAGCAGCCCTAGCGGGTCCTACGAGCAGTACTTC. Translated, it gives CASSPSGSYEQYF.

This clone was detected only once. The V gene is TRBV29-1, the J gene TRBJ2-2, with D unclear. V lost 5 bases and J lost 2, with 15 bases in between. The CDR3 contains 15 residues. Germline V gene lookup returns CDR1 SQVTM and CDR2 ANQGSEA. This chain's CDR3 is CSVSPLGQNTGELFF. The CDR3 DNA reads TGCAGCGTTAGCCCCCTCGGGCAAAACACCGGGGAGCTGTTTTTT.

This clone was picked up one time. This chain links TRBV23-1 with TRBJ1-1; TRBD1 is a possible D gene (6 bases). TRBV23-1 is assigned to the ORF class and has an uncertain function. V lost 2 bases to trimming and J lost 1 base, with 23 bases between them. The length of the CDR3 is 19 residues. The CDR3 DNA reads as TGCGCCAGCAGTCAAAACCGAAGACAGGATGACTACCAGAACACTGAAGCTTTCTTT. Residues: CASSQNRRQDDYQNTEAFF.

The J gene is TRBJ2-3, the V gene TRBV10-1; no clear D gene. Germline assignment: CDR1 WNHNN and CDR2 SYGVQD (reference sequence). The V end was cut by 8 bases, the J end by 2 bases, with 11 bases between. There are 13 residues in the CDR3. CDR3 bases: TGCGCCAGCTCTCCGGATTTCACAGATACGCAGTATTTT. It translates to CASSPDFTDTQYF.

This clone was found once. The rearrangement links TRBV19 to TRBJ1-1; D is unclear. Germline V gene data show CDR1 as LNHDA and CDR2 as SQIVND (reference sequence). The length of the CDR3 is 14 residues. V was trimmed by 7 bases and J by 6 bases, leaving 18 bases between them. Here the CDR3 DNA reads TGTGCCAGTATAAGGACGTCAGGCGGTCCTGAAGCTTTCTTT. Protein product: CASIRTSGGPEAFF.

The table lists this clone with a count of one. The chain combines TRBV7-8 with TRBJ2-1, with 12 nucleotides matching TRBD2. CDR3 length: 15 residues. Germline V gene data show CDR1 as SGHVS and CDR2 as FQNEAQ. Germline trimming cut 3 bases from V and 8 bases from J; bases unmatched to any gene: 5. The CDR3 loop is CASSLTSGSSDEQFF. CDR3 in DNA: TGTGCCAGCAGCTTGACTAGCGGGAGTTCGGATGAGCAGTTCTTC.

The chain uses TRBV11-2 and TRBJ2-5; D is perhaps TRBD2 (7 bases). The CDR3 sequence is 17 residues long. The germline CDR1 and CDR2 sequences are SGHAT and FQNNGV. V was trimmed by 0 bases and J by 4 bases, leaving 18 bases between them. The CDR3 reads CASSLDVNGGLGETQYF. CDR3 nucleotide sequence: TGTGCCAGCAGCTTAGATGTTAACGGGGGGCTGGGAGAGACCCAGTACTTC.

The chain uses TRBV27 and TRBJ2-7; D may correspond to TRBD1 or TRBD2 (6 bases each). V lost 6 bases and J 2 bases, leaving 17 bases between the germline ends. The length of the CDR3 is 15 residues. Germline CDR1 and CDR2: MNHEY and SMNVEV (reference sequence). Here the CDR3 DNA reads TGTGCCAGCAGCCCTTTTAGGGGGGAGACCTACGAGCAGTACTTC. As protein: CASSPFRGETYEQYF.

The chain uses TRBV27 and TRBJ2-1; 7 bases align to TRBD1. Trimming cost V 1 base and J 9 bases; bases outside gene matches: 12. CDR1 MNHEY and CDR2 SMNVEV come from the germline V gene (reference sequence). The CDR3 covers 16 residues. The CDR3 protein is CASSLLTGSSMSEQFF. Written as DNA, the CDR3 is TGTGCCAGCAGTTTATTGACAGGGTCGAGTATGAGTGAGCAGTTCTTC.

V gene TRBV9 combines with J gene TRBJ2-3; 7 nucleotides line up with TRBD2. CDR3 length equals 14 residues. V shed 4 bases, J shed 3 bases, and the junction held 5 bases outside the gene matches. The germline V gene encodes CDR1 SGDLS and CDR2 YYNGEE. Written as DNA, the CDR3 is TGTGCCAGCAGCCCCGGACTAGAAACAGATACGCAGTATTTT. Its protein product is CASSPGLETDTQYF.

V gene TRBV7-9 combines with J gene TRBJ2-1; possibly TRBD1 or TRBD2 for D (5 bases each). Germline V CDR1 and CDR2: SEHNR, FQNEAQ (reference sequence). V gave up 5 bases and J gave up 5 bases, with 25 bases separating them. The CDR3 spans 18 residues. The CDR3 DNA is TGTGCCAGCAGCCCAGAAGCGTCACTAGACAGTCGAGACAATGAGCAGTTCTTC. Its protein product is CASSPEASLDSRDNEQFF.

The chain couples TRBV5-1 to TRBJ1-1; D not resolved. Between the trimmed V and J ends, which lost 6 bases and 1 base, there was a span of 13 bases. The CDR3 sequence is 14 residues long. Germline V gives CDR1 SGHRS, CDR2 YFSETQ. The CDR3 sequence is CASKGVRGNTEAFF. CDR3 sequence (DNA): TGCGCCAGCAAAGGTGTACGGGGGAACACTGAAGCTTTCTTT.

The J gene is TRBJ2-7, the V gene TRBV25-1, with a possible D match to TRBD2 (6 bases). The germline V gene has CDR1 MGHDK and CDR2 SYGVNS. There are 12 residues in the CDR3. Trimming stripped 6 bases from V and 0 bases from J, with 6 bases between. The DNA of the CDR3 is TGTGCCAGCAGGACTAGCTCCTACGAGCAGTACTTC. Translated, it gives CASRTSSYEQYF.

This chain links TRBV28 with TRBJ2-1; D perhaps matches TRBD1 (6 bases). Germline-derived CDR1 and CDR2 are MDHEN and SYDVKM. With 3 bases removed from V and 6 bases from J, the gap between germline ends came to 12 bases. This CDR3 has 14 amino acids. The CDR3 here is CASSLGAVPNEQFF. CDR3 sequence (DNA): TGTGCCAGCAGTTTGGGGGCGGTGCCCAATGAGCAGTTCTTC.

The V and J genes are TRBV7-9 and TRBJ2-2, with TRBD1 identical over 9 bases. The germline CDR1 and CDR2 sequences are SEHNR and FQNEAQ (reference sequence). Trimming cost V 2 bases and J 5 bases; bases outside gene matches: 3. The CDR3 has 15 amino acids. CDR3 nucleotides: TGTGCCAGCAGCTTAACAGGGGGCGATACCGGGGAGCTGTTTTTT. Protein: CASSLTGGDTGELFF.

The chain employs TRBV6-6 and TRBJ2-5; 7 bases map to TRBD1. This CDR3 has 16 amino acids. Germline CDR1 is MNHNY and CDR2 is SVGAGI (reference sequence). The V gene end was trimmed by 6 bases and the J gene end by 3 bases; junction bases not matched to a gene: 13. In DNA, the CDR3 is TGTGCCAGCAGAACCCACCCCGACAGGGCGGAAGAGACCCAGTACTTC. It encodes CASRTHPDRAEETQYF.

The chain carries TRBV2 and TRBJ2-7; D is unresolved. Germline assignment: CDR1 SNHLY and CDR2 FYNNEI. The CDR3 spans 13 residues. V was pared by 0 bases and J by 6 bases, with 9 bases between. CDR3 region: CASSEAPGPEQYF. CDR3 coding DNA: TGTGCCAGCAGTGAAGCCCCGGGCCCCGAGCAGTACTTC.

This chain connects TRBV25-1 to TRBJ2-5, with no clear D. This CDR3 region has 13 residues. Germline loops: CDR1 MGHDK, CDR2 SYGVNS. V was clipped by 8 bases and J by 0 bases, with 10 bases between them. The CDR3 sequence is CASGASHQETQYF. The CDR3 nucleotides read TGTGCCAGCGGAGCGTCCCACCAAGAGACCCAGTACTTC. Full variable domain (remainder filled in from reference TRBV25-1 and TRBJ2-5): EADIYQTPRYLVIGTGKKITLECSQTMGHDKMYWYQQDPGMELHLIHYSYGVNSTEKGDLSSESTVSRIRTEHFPLTLESARPSHTSQYLCASGASHQETQYFGPGTRLLVL.

The chain joins TRBV4-3 to TRBJ2-7, with D tentatively TRBD2 (5 bases). This CDR3 spans 17 amino acids. Trimming removed 0 bases at V and 0 bases at J, with 15 bases between. The V gene's germline CDR1 is LGHNA and CDR2 YSLEER. The CDR3: CASSQDTEGRDSYEQYF. The CDR3, as DNA: TGCGCCAGCAGCCAAGACACCGAGGGCCGAGACTCCTACGAGCAGTACTTC.

The chain couples TRBV28 to TRBJ2-5, with TRBD1 identical over 7 bases. V was pared by 1 base and J by 1 base, with 3 bases of the junction left unmatched. The CDR3 is made up of 15 amino acids. CDR1 is MDHEN and CDR2 is SYDVKM in the germline V gene. The CDR3 DNA reads TGTGCCAGCAGTTTATATACAGGGGTCCAAGAGACCCAGTACTTC. Its protein is CASSLYTGVQETQYF.